This T cell receptor beta chain came from a study of T cell changes during pregnancy in multiple sclerosis. Trimming left V 0 bases short and J 0 bases short, with 5 bases between. The germline V gene encodes CDR1 SGDLS and CDR2 YYNGEE. This CDR3 comprises 14 residues. Clones were read by immunoSEQ multiplex PCR, and TCRdb kept only the in-frame ones, dropping some. The table lists roughly 100,000 clones, around 92% of them singletons. The sequenced sample was peripheral blood, obtained after pregnancy. The sequence was obtained from a female donor in good health, enrolled as a control in a pregnancy study. The chain is built from TRBV9 and TRBJ2-3; D unresolved. CDR3 nucleotide sequence: TGTGCCAGCAGCGTAGTCCCGAGCACAGATACGCAGTATTTT. Translating it yields CASSVVPSTDTQYF. Full variable domain (outside the CDR3, taken from reference TRBV9 and TRBJ2-3): DSGVTQTPKHLITATGQRVTLRCSPRSGDLSVYWYQQSLDQGLQFLIQYYNGEERAKGNILERFSAQQFPDLHSELNLSSLELGDSALYFCASSVVPSTDTQYFGPGTRLTVL.